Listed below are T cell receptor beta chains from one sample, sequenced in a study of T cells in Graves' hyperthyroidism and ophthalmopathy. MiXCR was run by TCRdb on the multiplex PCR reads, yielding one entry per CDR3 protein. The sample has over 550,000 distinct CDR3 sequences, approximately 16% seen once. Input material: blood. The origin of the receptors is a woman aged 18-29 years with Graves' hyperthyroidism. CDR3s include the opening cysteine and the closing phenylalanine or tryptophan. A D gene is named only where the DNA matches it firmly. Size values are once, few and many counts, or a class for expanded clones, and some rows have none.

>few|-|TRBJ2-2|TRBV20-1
CSARPPGPITGELFF
TGCAGTGCTCGTCCCCCGGGGCCGATCACCGGGGAGCTGTTTTTT
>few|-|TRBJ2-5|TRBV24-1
CATSEAAAGETQYF
TGTGCCACCTCCGAGGCGGCGGCGGGAGAGACCCAGTACTTC
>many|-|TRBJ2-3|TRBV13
CASSLGIPDVVALDTQYF
TGTGCCAGCAGCTTAGGCATACCGGACGTCGTGGCTTTGGATACGCAGTATTTT
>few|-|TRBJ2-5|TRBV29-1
CSVAQGGRVGTQYF
TGCAGCGTCGCCCAGGGGGGACGGGTAGGGACCCAGTACTTC
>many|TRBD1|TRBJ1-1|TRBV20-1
CSAVQGARGMNTEAFF
TGCAGTGCGGTACAGGGGGCGCGTGGGATGAACACTGAAGCTTTCTTT
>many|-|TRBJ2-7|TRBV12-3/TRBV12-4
CASTPGSTPNEQYF
TGTGCCAGTACACCGGGTTCTACACCGAACGAGCAGTACTTC
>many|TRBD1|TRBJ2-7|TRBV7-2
CASSGRDRPYEQYF
TGTGCCAGCAGCGGCCGGGACAGACCTTACGAGCAGTACTTC
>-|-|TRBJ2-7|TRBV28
CASMSDTYEQYF
TGTGCCAGCATGTCTGACACCTACGAGCAGTACTTC
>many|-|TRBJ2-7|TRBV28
CASSLGGGRRYF
TGTGCCAGCAGTTTAGGGGGGGGGCGGCGGTACTTC
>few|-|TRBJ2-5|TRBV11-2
CASSLDWRQETQYF
TGTGCCAGCAGCTTAGACTGGCGCCAAGAGACCCAGTACTTC
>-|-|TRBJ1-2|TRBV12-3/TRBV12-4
CASSNSNSGYGYTF
TGTGCCAGCAGTAACTCAAACAGCGGCTATGGCTACACCTTC
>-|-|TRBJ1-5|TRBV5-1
CASSPSLRELGGPQHF
TGCGCCAGCAGCCCATCGTTACGGGAACTCGGGGGGCCCCAGCATTTT
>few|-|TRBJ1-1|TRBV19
CASKYRENTEAFF
TGTGCCAGTAAATACAGGGAAAACACTGAAGCTTTCTTT
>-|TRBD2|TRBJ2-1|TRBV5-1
CASSPLAGGADEQFF
TGCGCCAGCAGCCCTCTAGCGGGAGGGGCGGATGAGCAGTTCTTC
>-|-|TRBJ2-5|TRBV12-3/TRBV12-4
CASTLAWGQGETQYF
TGTGCCAGCACCCTAGCGTGGGGGCAGGGAGAGACCCAGTACTTC
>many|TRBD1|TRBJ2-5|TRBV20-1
CSARIGLDRGHQETQYF
TGCAGTGCTAGAATCGGATTGGACAGGGGCCACCAAGAGACCCAGTACTTC
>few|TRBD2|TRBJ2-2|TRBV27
CASSFGGSDTGELFF
TGTGCCAGCAGTTTCGGGGGGTCGGACACCGGGGAGCTGTTTTTT
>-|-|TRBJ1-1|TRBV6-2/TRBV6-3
CASSSGGKNEAFF
TGTGCCAGCAGTTCGGGCGGGAAGAATGAAGCTTTCTTT
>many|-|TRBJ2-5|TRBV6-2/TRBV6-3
CASSSRRRKETQYF
TGTGCCAGCAGTTCCCGGAGACGGAAAGAGACCCAGTACTTC
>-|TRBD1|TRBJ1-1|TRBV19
CASSRQGGLMNTEAFF
TGTGCCAGTAGTAGACAGGGTGGACTCATGAACACTGAAGCTTTCTTT
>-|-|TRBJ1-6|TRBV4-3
CASSPETAYNSPLHF
TGCGCCAGCAGCCCCGAGACTGCTTATAATTCACCCCTCCACTTT
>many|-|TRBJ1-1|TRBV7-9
CASSFPRWSNTEAFF
TGTGCCAGCAGCTTTCCCCGTTGGTCGAACACTGAAGCTTTCTTT
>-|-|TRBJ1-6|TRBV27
CASSLYETGNSPLHF
TGTGCCAGCAGTTTATATGAGACGGGGAATTCACCCCTCCACTTT
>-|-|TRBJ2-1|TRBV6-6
CASSYGSSYNEQFF
TGTGCCAGCAGTTACGGAAGCTCCTACAATGAGCAGTTCTTC
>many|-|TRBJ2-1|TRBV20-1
CSARDLRNWSYNEQFF
TGCAGTGCTAGAGATCTACGGAACTGGAGCTACAATGAGCAGTTCTTC
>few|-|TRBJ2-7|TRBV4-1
CASSRRGIDSGFYEQYF
TGCGCCAGCAGCCGCCGCGGAATAGATAGCGGATTCTACGAGCAGTACTTC
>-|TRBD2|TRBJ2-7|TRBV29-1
CSVDVLTSGRYEQYF
TGCAGCGTTGATGTTTTGACTAGCGGGAGGTACGAGCAGTACTTC
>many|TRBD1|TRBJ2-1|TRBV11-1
CASSSGTGQYNEQFF
TGTGCCAGCAGCTCCGGGACAGGCCAATACAATGAGCAGTTCTTC
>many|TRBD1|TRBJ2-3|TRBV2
CASSGDRATSTDTQYF
TGTGCCAGCAGCGGGGACAGAGCAACTAGCACAGATACGCAGTATTTT
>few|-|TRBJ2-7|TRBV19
CASSINRYEQYF
TGTGCCAGTAGTATAAACAGATACGAGCAGTACTTC
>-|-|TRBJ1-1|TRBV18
CASSPRTPRGGPVAFF
TGTGCCAGCTCACCGAGGACCCCGCGTGGAGGACCTGTAGCTTTCTTT
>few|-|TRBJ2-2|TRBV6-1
CASSLIWEIGELFF
TGTGCCAGCAGTCTCATTTGGGAGATCGGGGAGCTGTTTTTT
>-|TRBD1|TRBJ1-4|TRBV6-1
CASSGRTGGFNEKLFF
TGTGCCAGCAGTGGACGAACAGGGGGCTTTAATGAAAAACTGTTTTTT
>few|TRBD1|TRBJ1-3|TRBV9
CASSHGTASGNTIYF
TGTGCCAGCAGCCACGGGACAGCCTCTGGAAACACCATATATTTT
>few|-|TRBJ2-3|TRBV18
CASSTLVDTQYF
TGTGCCAGCTCCACTCTGGTGGATACGCAGTATTTT
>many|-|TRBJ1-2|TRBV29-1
CSVAGAPVLGYGYTF
TGCAGCGTTGCGGGAGCCCCGGTCTTAGGCTATGGCTACACCTTC
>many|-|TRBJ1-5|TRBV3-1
CASSGRGRNQPQHF
TGTGCCAGCAGTGGCAGGGGACGCAATCAGCCCCAGCATTTT
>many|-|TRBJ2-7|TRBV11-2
CASSLVGGNSYEQYF
TGTGCCAGCAGCTTAGTAGGTGGCAACTCCTACGAGCAGTACTTC
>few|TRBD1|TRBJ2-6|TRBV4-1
CASSLSPGTVPDGANVLTF
TGCGCCAGCAGCCTTAGTCCCGGGACAGTCCCGGATGGGGCCAACGTCCTGACTTTC
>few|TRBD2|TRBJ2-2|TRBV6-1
CASSDPQREWDTGELFF
TGTGCCAGCAGTGATCCCCAGCGGGAGTGGGACACCGGGGAGCTGTTTTTT
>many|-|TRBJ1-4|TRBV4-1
CASSQDPRPTNEKLFF
TGCGCCAGCAGCCAAGATCCCCGGCCAACTAATGAAAAACTGTTTTTT
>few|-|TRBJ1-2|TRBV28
CASSFQGHNYGYTF
TGTGCCAGCAGTTTCCAGGGGCATAACTATGGCTACACCTTC
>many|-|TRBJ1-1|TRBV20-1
CSAPRDTEAFF
TGCAGTGCCCCACGCGACACTGAAGCTTTCTTT
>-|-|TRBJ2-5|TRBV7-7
CASSLARVGETQYF
TGTGCTAGCAGCTTAGCGCGTGTCGGAGAGACCCAGTACTTC
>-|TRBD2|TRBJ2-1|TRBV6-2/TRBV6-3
CASSSSGTRSYGEQFF
TGTGCCAGCAGTTCCTCCGGGACTAGATCTTACGGTGAGCAGTTCTTC
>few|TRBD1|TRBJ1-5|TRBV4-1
CASSQAWPGGNQPQHF
TGCGCCAGCAGCCAAGCCTGGCCAGGGGGTAATCAGCCCCAGCATTTT
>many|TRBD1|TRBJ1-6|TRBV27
CASSLIAGGSSPLHF
TGTGCCAGCAGTTTAATCGCAGGGGGAAGTTCACCCCTCCACTTT
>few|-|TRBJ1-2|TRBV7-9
CASSPILRFYGYTF
TGTGCCAGCAGCCCGATTCTCCGATTCTATGGCTACACCTTC
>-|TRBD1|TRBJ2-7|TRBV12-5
CASGLGQGFYEQYF
TGTGCTAGTGGTTTGGGACAGGGGTTTTACGAGCAGTACTTC
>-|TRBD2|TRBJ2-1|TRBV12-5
CASGDSGRSPEQFF
TGTGCTAGTGGTGATAGCGGGAGGTCCCCCGAGCAGTTCTTC
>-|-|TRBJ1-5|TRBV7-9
CASSSDEEPNQPQHF
TGTGCCAGCAGCTCAGACGAGGAACCCAATCAGCCCCAGCATTTT
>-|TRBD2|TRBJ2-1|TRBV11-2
CASSPIGLAESYNEQFF
TGTGCCAGCAGCCCCATCGGGCTAGCGGAGTCCTACAATGAGCAGTTCTTC
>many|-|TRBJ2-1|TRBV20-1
CSASPGDRSYNEQFF
TGCAGTGCTAGTCCGGGGGATCGCTCCTACAATGAGCAGTTCTTC
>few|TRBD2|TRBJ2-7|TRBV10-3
CASTRGGSYEQYF
TGTGCCTCCACTCGGGGGGGATCGTACGAGCAGTACTTC
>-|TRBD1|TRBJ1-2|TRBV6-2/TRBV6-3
CASSSGQGSGYTF
TGTGCCAGCAGTTCGGGACAGGGAAGCGGCTACACCTTC
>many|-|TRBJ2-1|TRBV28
CASSSGTASPYNEQFF
TGTGCCAGCAGTTCTGGGACGGCATCCCCCTACAATGAGCAGTTCTTC